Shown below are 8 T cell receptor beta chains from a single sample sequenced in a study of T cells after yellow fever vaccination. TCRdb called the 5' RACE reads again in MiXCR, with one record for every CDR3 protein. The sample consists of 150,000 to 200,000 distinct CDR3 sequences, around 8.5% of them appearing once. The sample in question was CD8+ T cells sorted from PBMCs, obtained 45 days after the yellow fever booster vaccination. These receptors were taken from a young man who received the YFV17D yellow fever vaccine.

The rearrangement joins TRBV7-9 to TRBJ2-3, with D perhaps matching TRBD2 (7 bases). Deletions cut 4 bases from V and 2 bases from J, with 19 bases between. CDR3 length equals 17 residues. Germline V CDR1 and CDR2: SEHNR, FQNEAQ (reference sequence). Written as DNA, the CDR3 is TGTGCCAGCAGCTCAACAGATGGGGGGGCGCTCACAGATACGCAGTATTTT. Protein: CASSSTDGGALTDTQYF.

CDR3 coding DNA: TGTGCCAGCAGCCGGGTGAGGGGCTACGAGCAGTACGTC. Translation gives CASSRVRGYEQYV. V gene TRBV7-4 combines with J gene TRBJ2-7; D tentatively reads TRBD1 or TRBD2 (5 bases each). V was trimmed by 5 bases and J by 3 bases, leaving 11 bases between them. The CDR3 covers 13 residues. CDR1 and CDR2 from the germline V gene are SGHVT and SQSDAQ.

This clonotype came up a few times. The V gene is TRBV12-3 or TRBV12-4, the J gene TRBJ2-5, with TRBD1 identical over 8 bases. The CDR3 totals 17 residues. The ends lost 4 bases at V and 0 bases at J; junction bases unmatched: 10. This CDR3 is CASSSITGGLYQETQYF. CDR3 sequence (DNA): TGTGCCAGCAGTTCGATTACAGGGGGATTGTACCAAGAGACCCAGTACTTC.

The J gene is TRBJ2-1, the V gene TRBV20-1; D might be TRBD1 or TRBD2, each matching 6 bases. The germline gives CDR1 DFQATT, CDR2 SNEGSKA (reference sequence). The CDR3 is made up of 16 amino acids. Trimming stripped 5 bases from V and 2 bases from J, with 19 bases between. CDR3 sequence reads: CSAVHFGGPAYNEQFF. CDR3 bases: TGCAGTGCTGTCCACTTCGGGGGCCCCGCCTACAATGAGCAGTTCTTC.

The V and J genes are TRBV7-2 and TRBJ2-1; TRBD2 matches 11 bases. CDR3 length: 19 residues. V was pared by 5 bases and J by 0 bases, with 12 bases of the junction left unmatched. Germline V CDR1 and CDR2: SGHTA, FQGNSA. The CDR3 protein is CASSVVTSGESSSYNEQFF. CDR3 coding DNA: TGTGCCAGCAGCGTCGTGACTAGCGGGGAATCGAGCTCCTACAATGAGCAGTTCTTC.

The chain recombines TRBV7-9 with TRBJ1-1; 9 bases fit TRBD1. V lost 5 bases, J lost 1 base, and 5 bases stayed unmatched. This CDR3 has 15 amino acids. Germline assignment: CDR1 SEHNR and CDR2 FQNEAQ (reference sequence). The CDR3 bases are TGTGCCAGCAGCCACGGACAGGGGAGGAACACTGAAGCTTTCTTT. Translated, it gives CASSHGQGRNTEAFF.

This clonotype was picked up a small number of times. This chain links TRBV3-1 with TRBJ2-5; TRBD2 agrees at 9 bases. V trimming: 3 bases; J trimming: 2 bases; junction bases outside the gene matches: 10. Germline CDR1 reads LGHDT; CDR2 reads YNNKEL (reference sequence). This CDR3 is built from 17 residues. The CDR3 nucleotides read TGTGCCAGCAGCCACCAGCGGGGGGCCGATTGGCAAGAGACCCAGTACTTC. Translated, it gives CASSHQRGADWQETQYF.

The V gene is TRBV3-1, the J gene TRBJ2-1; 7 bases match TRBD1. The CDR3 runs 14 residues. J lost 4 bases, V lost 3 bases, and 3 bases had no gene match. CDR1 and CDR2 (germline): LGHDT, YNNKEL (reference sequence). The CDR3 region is CASSHSQGYNEQFF. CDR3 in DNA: TGTGCCAGCAGCCATTCACAGGGGTACAATGAGCAGTTCTTC.